Listed here are 5 T cell receptor beta chains from one sample, sequenced in a study of cytomegalovirus exposure and HLA in healthy donors. Some clones are missing from TCRdb's copy, which holds only in-frame ones; the method was immunoSEQ multiplex PCR. The sample has 150,000 to 200,000 clones; about 86% are singletons. The source material was PBMCs. The receptors stem from a woman aged 30 to 39 in good health and CMV-seronegative.

V gene TRBV7-3 combines with J gene TRBJ2-5; 8 positions match TRBD2. Germline assignment: CDR1 SGHTA and CDR2 FQGTGA. Germline trimming cut 0 bases from V and 5 bases from J; bases unmatched to any gene: 5. This CDR3 has 15 amino acids. The CDR3 coding sequence is TGTGCCAGCAGCTTAACCGGGGGGGACTGGGAGACCCAGTACTTC. Its protein product is CASSLTGGDWETQYF.

The chain recombines TRBV11-3 with TRBJ2-1; a weak D match, TRBD2 (6 bases). The CDR3 extends over 15 amino acids. V lost 4 bases and J lost 5, with 15 bases in between. From germline, CDR1 is SGHNT and CDR2 YENEEA. The CDR3 spells CASSYSSGTHNEQFF. The CDR3 coding sequence is TGTGCCAGCAGCTACTCTTCCGGGACTCACAATGAGCAGTTCTTC.

This chain joins TRBV28 and TRBJ2-1; TRBD2 aligns across 8 bases. The CDR3 is 17 amino acids. The germline V gene encodes CDR1 MDHEN and CDR2 SYDVKM. The V gene end was trimmed by 6 bases and the J gene end by 4 bases; junction bases not matched to a gene: 14. The chain's CDR3 is CASSFFRREGRYNEQFF. CDR3 bases: TGTGCCAGCAGCTTTTTTAGACGGGAGGGCCGGTACAATGAGCAGTTCTTC. The full variable domain, in which reference TRBV28 and TRBJ2-1 provide the parts outside the CDR3, is DVKVTQSSRYLVKRTGEKVFLECVQDMDHENMFWYRQDPGLGLRLIYFSYDVKMKEKGDIPEGYSVSREKKERFSLILESASTNQTSMYLCASSFFRREGRYNEQFFGPGTRLTVL.

The V gene is TRBV27, the J gene TRBJ2-1; TRBD2 agrees at 9 bases. CDR1 and CDR2 (germline): MNHEY, SMNVEV (reference sequence). The CDR3 has 15 residues. V shed 1 base, J shed 5 bases, and the junction held 3 bases outside the gene matches. The CDR3 DNA reads as TGTGCCAGCAGTTTATTGGCTAGCGGGGACAATGAGCAGTTCTTC. It codes for CASSLLASGDNEQFF.

J is TRBJ2-3 and V is TRBV4-3; D is uncertain. Germline CDR1 LGHNA, CDR2 YSLEER. Trimming removed 0 bases from V and 2 bases from J, with 6 bases in between. CDR3 length: 14 amino acids. The chain's CDR3 is CASSQDRYTDTQYF. The CDR3 DNA sequence: TGCGCCAGCAGCCAAGATCGCTACACAGATACGCAGTATTTT.